A selection of T cell receptor beta chains follows, all from one sample in a study of blood T cell repertoires in COVID-19. The method was immunoSEQ multiplex PCR; TCRdb's version includes in-frame clones alone and lacks a portion of them. The table records around 280,000 clones, approximately 90% of them present only once. The sequencing input was peripheral blood. The receptors stem from a woman in her 50s who had recovered from COVID-19. Both conserved end residues are part of each CDR3. A D gene is named only where the DNA matches it firmly. Where a row states a size, it is once, few, many or the class of an expanded clone; other rows omit it.

-	TRBV9	TRBJ2-1	TRBD2	TGTGCCAGCAGCGTAGATCCCCACGGGGGGAATATTTGGAGCTCCTACAATGAGCAGTTCTTC	CASSVDPHGGNIWSSYNEQFF
-	TRBV20-1	TRBJ1-1	-	TGCAGTGCGAGTCATCGGGGAGGCTGGAAAACTGAAGCTTTCTTT	CSASHRGGWKTEAFF
-	TRBV9	TRBJ2-3	TRBD1	TGTGCCAGCAACAGACAGGGGGCGCGAACAGATACGCAGTATTTT	CASNRQGARTDTQYF
few	TRBV2	TRBJ1-1	-	TGTGCCAGCAGCGTCAGGGGCACTGAAGCTTTCTTT	CASSVRGTEAFF
-	TRBV5-1	TRBJ1-3	TRBD1	TGCGCCAGCAGCATTGGACAGGGAGGTGGAAACACCATATATTTT	CASSIGQGGGNTIYF
-	TRBV29-1	TRBJ1-1	TRBD1	TGCAGCGTGAAGGGGGACAGGGGGAGGAACACTGAAGCTTTCTTT	CSVKGDRGRNTEAFF
once	TRBV9	TRBJ1-6	-	TGTGCCAGCAGCGTATCCGGGACAAGGGTTAATTCACCCCTCCACTTT	CASSVSGTRVNSPLHF
-	TRBV11-2	TRBJ1-2	-	TGTGCCAGCAGCTTAGCGGGGTGGGGAGTCTATGGCTACACCTTC	CASSLAGWGVYGYTF
-	TRBV7-3	TRBJ1-1	-	TGTGCCAGCAGCTCTACAGTTCCAACTGTGGACACTGAAGCTTTCTTT	CASSSTVPTVDTEAFF
-	TRBV21-1	TRBJ1-5	-	TGTGCCACCTTCGTGACAGCCTCCCCATGCAATCAGCCCCAGCATTTT	CATFVTASPCNQPQHF
-	TRBV18	TRBJ2-1	-	TGTGCCAGCTCACCGGGGACTCGAAACTACAATGAGCAGTTCTTC	CASSPGTRNYNEQFF
-	TRBV11-2	TRBJ2-5	-	TGTGCCAGCAGCACGACTAGGGGCTCAGAGACCCAGTACTTC	CASSTTRGSETQYF
-	TRBV18	TRBJ1-5	-	TGTGCCAGCTCGTCTACAGGGTCTAGCAATCAGCCCCAGCATTTT	CASSSTGSSNQPQHF
-	TRBV6-6	TRBJ2-3	-	TGTGCCAGCAGTCATGGGGAAACGGGAACAGATACGCAGTATTTT	CASSHGETGTDTQYF
-	TRBV18	TRBJ1-2	-	TGTGCCAGCTCACCCGACTTTTCGGATGGCTACACCTTC	CASSPDFSDGYTF
-	TRBV20-1	TRBJ2-3	-	TGCAGTGCTAGGGAGATAGATACGCAGTATTTT	CSAREIDTQYF
-	TRBV30	TRBJ2-3	TRBD2	TGTGCCTGGAGTAGATTAGCGGGAGGAGATACGCAGTATTTT	CAWSRLAGGDTQYF
-	TRBV6-6	TRBJ2-5	-	TGTGCCAGCAGCACTCTGGGCGAGACCCAGTACTTC	CASSTLGETQYF
-	TRBV30	TRBJ2-7	TRBD1	TGTGCCTATTTCGGACAGGGTAACTACGAGCAGTACTTC	CAYFGQGNYEQYF
-	TRBV5-1	TRBJ2-1	-	TGCGCCAGCAGCTTGGTGGGCGGGCCGGGTGAGCAGTTCTTC	CASSLVGGPGEQFF
-	TRBV2	TRBJ2-7	-	TGTGCCAGCAGTGAAGCGGGGAGGGGGTCCTACGAGCAGTACTTC	CASSEAGRGSYEQYF
-	TRBV29-1	TRBJ1-3	-	TGCAGCGTTGAAGTCAACTCTGGAAACACCATATATTTT	CSVEVNSGNTIYF
-	TRBV3-1/TRBV3-2	TRBJ1-1	-	TGTGCCAGCAGCCTTGCCTCAGGGAACACTGAAGCTTTCTTT	CASSLASGNTEAFF
-	TRBV25-1	TRBJ1-2	-	TGTGCCAGCAGTCAATATGGGGGGGTTTATGGCTACACCTTC	CASSQYGGVYGYTF
once	TRBV6-5	TRBJ2-7	TRBD1	TGTGCCAGCTCAGGGGCAGGGGGCTCCTACGAGCAGTACTTC	CASSGAGGSYEQYF
once	TRBV27	TRBJ2-3	TRBD2	TGTGCCAGCAGGGGACTAGCGGGAGATGAAACAGATACGCAGTATTTT	CASRGLAGDETDTQYF
-	TRBV7-2	TRBJ1-1	TRBD1	TGTGCCAGCAGCCCCTGGTGGTACAGGGGATTCACTGAAGCTTTCTTT	CASSPWWYRGFTEAFF
-	TRBV6-2/TRBV6-3	TRBJ2-3	TRBD2	TGTGCCAGCAGTTACATTCCCGGGACTACCGTGGGTAGAGATACGCAGTATTTT	CASSYIPGTTVGRDTQYF
-	TRBV7-9	TRBJ1-2	-	TGTGCCAGCAGCTTAGAGCCAGGGATAAGCTATGGCTACACCTTC	CASSLEPGISYGYTF
-	TRBV12-3/TRBV12-4	TRBJ2-7	-	TGTGCCAGCAGCCGTACAGGGCGAGAGCAGTACTTC	CASSRTGREQYF
-	TRBV28	TRBJ2-1	TRBD2	TGTGCCAGCAGAGAGACTGGGACTAGCAAGAGTGAGCAGTTCTTC	CASRETGTSKSEQFF
once	TRBV9	TRBJ2-7	-	TGTGCCAGCAGCACTGGAACAGATTACTACGAGCAGTACTTC	CASSTGTDYYEQYF
-	TRBV28	TRBJ2-3	-	TGTGCCAGCAGACAATGGGGGGGGCGATCCACAGATACGCAGTATTTT	CASRQWGGRSTDTQYF
-	TRBV19	TRBJ1-3	-	TGTGCCAGTAGTGTTGACAGCTCCACCATATATTTT	CASSVDSSTIYF
-	TRBV7-2	TRBJ1-5	-	TGTGCCAGCAGCTTAGGGGGGGTGGGTCAGCCCCAGCATTTT	CASSLGGVGQPQHF
once	TRBV19	TRBJ2-3	TRBD1	TGTGCCAGCCTAAGCGCAGGGGGCGTTGATACGCAGTATTTT	CASLSAGGVDTQYF
-	TRBV5-1	TRBJ1-2	TRBD1	TGCGCCAGCAGCTTTGGGGGACAGGATGGCTACACCTTC	CASSFGGQDGYTF
-	TRBV30	TRBJ1-6	TRBD1	TGTGCCTGGAGCGGGACAGATAATTCACCCCTCCACTTT	CAWSGTDNSPLHF
-	TRBV11-2	TRBJ1-5	TRBD1	TGTGCCAGCAGCCCAGGACAGGCGATGAGTCAGCCCCAGCATTTT	CASSPGQAMSQPQHF
-	TRBV7-2	TRBJ2-7	TRBD1	TGTGCCAGCAGCTTAGTCTCCAGGGGGGAGCAGTACTTC	CASSLVSRGEQYF
-	TRBV7-8	TRBJ1-1	TRBD1	TGTGCCAGCACCCATCGGACAGGGGGCATCGGCACTGAAGCTTTCTTT	CASTHRTGGIGTEAFF
-	TRBV10-3	TRBJ1-1	-	TGTGCCATCAGGGCCGGAGGACACACTGAAGCTTTCTTT	CAIRAGGHTEAFF
-	TRBV25-1	TRBJ1-4	-	TGTGCCAGCAGTGTCGGGTTAAAACTGTTTTTT	CASSVGLKLFF
-	TRBV11-2	TRBJ1-1	-	TGTGCCAGCAGCTTATATAACTCTGAAGCTTTCTTT	CASSLYNSEAFF